This passage covers 9 T cell receptor beta chains from one sample sequenced in a study of preoperative IRX-2 immunotherapy in early breast cancer. Regarding treatment: preoperative locoregional IRX-2 cytokine immunotherapy. TCRdb's table, derived via immunoSEQ multiplex PCR, lists solely in-frame clones and lacks some. Of about 2,800 clones listed, roughly 76% are singletons. The sequencing used tumor tissue, collected after IRX-2 immunotherapy. The receptors were gathered from a human donor with breast cancer.

This chain uses TRBV6-8 with TRBJ2-7; TRBD2 matches 8 bases. The CDR3 loop spans 15 amino acids. Trimming cost V 4 bases and J 3 bases; bases outside gene matches: 8. CDR1 and CDR2 from the germline V gene are MNHGY and SAAAGT. The CDR3 nucleotides read TGTGCCAGCAGTTCGGTAGCGGGGTTTGGCTACGAGCAGTACTTC. As protein: CASSSVAGFGYEQYF.

The chain has TRBV18 and TRBJ2-7; D remains unclear. CDR3 length equals 14 residues. Trimming pared 0 bases from V and 0 bases from J, leaving 6 bases between. Germline V lookup: CDR1 KGHSH, CDR2 LQKENI. The CDR3 sequence is CASSPPYDSYEQYF. The CDR3 coding sequence is TGTGCCAGCTCACCACCGTACGACTCCTACGAGCAGTACTTC.

This chain's CDR3 is CASSSLLLAGSYNEQFF. CDR3 in DNA: TGTGCCAGCAGCTCCTTACTGCTAGCGGGCTCCTACAATGAGCAGTTCTTC. The V and J genes are TRBV11-3 and TRBJ2-1; 8 nucleotides line up with TRBD2. V lost 4 bases, J lost 0 bases, and 8 bases stayed unmatched. This CDR3 comprises 17 residues. The germline gives CDR1 SGHNT, CDR2 YENEEA.

On this clone itself: Its ends do not fully match the called genes, so a read error is possible. The genes are TRBV6-8 and TRBJ2-5, with 10 bases lining up with TRBD1. The CDR3 length is 16 residues. In germline, CDR1 is MNHGY, CDR2 SAAAGT. CDR3 region: CAISPAGTGVQETQYF. In DNA form, the CDR3 reads TGTGCCATCAGTCCAGCCGGGACAGGGGTCCAAGAGACCCAGTACTTC.

The chain is built from TRBV28 and TRBJ1-3; D is unclear. Germline V gene lookup returns CDR1 MDHEN and CDR2 SYDVKM. Trimming removed 8 bases from V and 2 bases from J, with 19 bases in between. The CDR3 is made up of 16 amino acids. This CDR3 is CASVSGLDPAGNTIYF. In DNA, the CDR3 is TGTGCCAGCGTGAGCGGACTCGACCCTGCTGGAAACACCATATATTTT.

The chain joins TRBV18 to TRBJ1-5, with D possibly being TRBD1 (6 bases). Germline-derived CDR1 and CDR2 are KGHSH and LQKENI. The CDR3 has 13 amino acids. Trimming shortened V by 6 bases and J by 10 bases, and 16 bases separated the two germline ends. CDR3 nucleotide sequence: TGTGCCAGCTCCCTACACCAAGGGGGTCCCCAGCATTTT. It codes for CASSLHQGGPQHF.

This clone came up once. The V call is TRBV6-8, the J call TRBJ2-1; 8 positions agree with TRBD2. The germline CDR1 and CDR2 sequences are MNHGY and SAAAGT. The CDR3 runs 15 residues. V shed 10 bases, J shed 6 bases, and the junction held 14 bases outside the gene matches. DNA of the CDR3: TGTGCCACCCTGATCGGGACTAGATTTTTCAATGAGCAGTTCTTC. Protein product: CATLIGTRFFNEQFF.

The rearrangement links TRBV30 to TRBJ2-3; D is unresolved. CDR1 and CDR2 (germline): GTSNPN, SVGIG (reference sequence). CDR3 length: 13 residues. V was cut by 0 bases and J by 6 bases, with 10 bases left in between. This CDR3 is CAWSVLSGDTQYF. The CDR3 DNA reads as TGTGCCTGGAGTGTACTGTCCGGGGATACGCAGTATTTT.

This clone was seen a single time. The V gene is TRBV30, the J gene TRBJ1-4; D gene uncertain. This CDR3 spans 12 amino acids. The V and J ends lost 1 base and 7 bases respectively, with 7 bases between them. CDR1 and CDR2 (germline): GTSNPN, SVGIG (reference sequence). The chain's CDR3 is CAWSDDREKLFF. CDR3 in DNA: TGTGCCTGGAGTGATGATCGTGAAAAACTGTTTTTT.